Below, 24 T cell receptor beta chains from the same sample are listed, as sequenced in a study of T cells in localized non-small cell lung cancer. Sequencing was performed with immunoSEQ multiplex PCR; in TCRdb, only in-frame clones are kept and a portion is missing. The sample carries around 23,000 clones, approximately 85% recorded once. Here the sequenced sample was peripheral blood mononuclear cells, taken before any cancer treatment. The receptors originated from a male donor older than 55 with stage II lung adenocarcinoma.

This chain connects TRBV19 to TRBJ2-7; D could derive from TRBD1 or TRBD2 (5 bases each). V was clipped by 0 bases and J by 3 bases, with 12 bases between them. The CDR3 extends over 15 amino acids. Germline loops: CDR1 LNHDA, CDR2 SQIVND (reference sequence). The CDR3 reads CASSIDHSGRYEQYF. The CDR3 DNA follows: TGTGCCAGTAGTATAGATCACTCGGGACGCTACGAGCAGTACTTC. The full variable domain, in which reference TRBV19 and TRBJ2-7 provide the parts outside the CDR3, is DGGITQSPKYLFRKEGQNVTLSCEQNLNHDAMYWYRQDPGQGLRLIYYSQIVNDFQKGDIAEGYSVSREKKESFPLTVTSAQKNPTAFYLCASSIDHSGRYEQYFGPGTRLTVT.

V usage is TRBV11-2 and J usage is TRBJ2-7; no clear D. The CDR3 is 12 residues long. In germline, CDR1 is SGHAT, CDR2 FQNNGV. Trimming removed 4 bases at V and 4 bases at J, with 8 bases between. CDR3 protein: CASSSAGYEQYF. CDR3 in DNA: TGTGCCAGCAGCTCAGCAGGTTACGAGCAGTACTTC.

The chain has TRBV7-2 and TRBJ2-5, with D perhaps TRBD2 (5 bases). V was clipped by 1 base and J by 5 bases, with 14 bases between them. This CDR3 comprises 15 residues. CDR1 and CDR2 (germline): SGHTA, FQGNSA. For the CDR3, the DNA is TGTGCCAGCAGCTTAGTCGGGATTCGGTGGGAGACCCAGTACTTC. As protein: CASSLVGIRWETQYF.

In this sample, this clone turned up once. The chain recombines TRBV2 with TRBJ2-7; 8 positions agree with TRBD2. CDR1 is SNHLY and CDR2 is FYNNEI in the germline V gene. The V segment lost 5 bases and the J segment 6 bases; nucleotides outside the gene matches: 9. CDR3 length equals 14 residues. The CDR3 sequence is CASSREGPLVEQYF. The CDR3, as DNA: TGTGCCAGCAGTCGGGAGGGCCCTCTGGTCGAGCAGTACTTC.

V usage is TRBV15 and J usage is TRBJ2-3; D gene uncertain. Trimming shortened V by 4 bases and J by 9 bases, and 14 bases separated the two germline ends. The CDR3 runs to 13 residues. Germline CDR1 LNHNV, CDR2 YYDKDF (reference sequence). The CDR3 DNA reads TGTGCCACCAGCACAGAGACTCTAGGCACGCAGTATTTT. The encoded protein is CATSTETLGTQYF.

This sequence joins TRBV5-1 and TRBJ2-1; tentatively, D is TRBD1 or TRBD2 (5 bases each). The CDR3 has 13 amino acids. CDR1 and CDR2 from the germline V gene are SGHRS and YFSETQ. V was shortened by 4 bases and J by 6 bases, with 11 bases between the two germline ends. CDR3 residues: CASSLGTGNEQFF. Here the CDR3 DNA reads TGCGCCAGCAGCCTAGGGACGGGCAATGAGCAGTTCTTC.

The rearrangement uses TRBV6-5 and TRBJ2-3; 7 positions agree with TRBD1. The CDR3 has 14 amino acids. Trimming took 5 bases from V and 1 from J; bases not matched to a gene: 3. Germline loops: CDR1 MNHEY, CDR2 SVGAGI. CDR3 DNA: TGTGCCAGCAGTCCCGACAGGGGCACAGATACGCAGTATTTT. Translated: CASSPDRGTDTQYF.

This chain joins TRBV6-1 and TRBJ1-1; no clear D gene. CDR1 is MNHNS and CDR2 is SASEGT in the germline V gene. Trimming shortened V by 2 bases and J by 7 bases, and 11 bases separated the two germline ends. The CDR3 is made up of 13 amino acids. This chain's CDR3 is CASSEFYLGEAFF. CDR3 nucleotides: TGTGCCAGCAGTGAATTTTATCTCGGTGAAGCTTTCTTT.

The chain combines TRBV2 with TRBJ2-7; 15 bases fit TRBD2. After removal of 6 bases from V and 0 bases from J, the junction contained 15 bases not matched to a gene. CDR3 length equals 20 residues. Germline V CDR1 and CDR2: SNHLY, FYNNEI. CDR3 nucleotide sequence: TGTGCCAGCAGGCCCAATCCTGGGACTAGCGGGAGGCAAACCTCCTACGAGCAGTACTTC. This sequence encodes CASRPNPGTSGRQTSYEQYF.

This sequence joins TRBV6-4 and TRBJ2-2; D gene uncertain. Trimming stripped 0 bases from V and 4 bases from J, with 3 bases between. The CDR3 length is 13 residues. CDR1 and CDR2 from the germline V gene are MRHNA and SNTAGT. The CDR3, as DNA: TGTGCCAGCAGTGACTCGAGCACCGGGGAGCTGTTTTTT. It yields the protein CASSDSSTGELFF.

This clone was counted only a few times. The rearrangement joins TRBV6-6 to TRBJ2-1, with 9 nucleotides matching TRBD1. J gave up 5 bases and V 5 bases, and 7 bases lay outside the gene matches. The germline V gene encodes CDR1 MNHNY and CDR2 SVGAGI (reference sequence). The CDR3 is made up of 15 amino acids. CDR3 sequence (DNA): TGTGCCAGCAGTCACTTGGGACAGGGTAACAATGAGCAGTTCTTC. This sequence encodes CASSHLGQGNNEQFF.

The chain has TRBV5-4 and TRBJ2-1, with TRBD2 as a possible D gene (6 bases). V shed 3 bases and J shed 5 bases, with 21 bases lying between them. Germline V gene data show CDR1 as SGHNT and CDR2 as YYREEE (reference sequence). The CDR3 consists of 17 residues. In DNA, the CDR3 is TGTGCCAGCAGCTCGAATGTGGGGCGGGACGAGGACAATGAGCAGTTCTTC. Translated, it gives CASSSNVGRDEDNEQFF.

The chain couples TRBV6-5 to TRBJ1-2; unclear D gene. This CDR3 region has 14 residues. Germline values: CDR1 MNHEY, CDR2 SVGAGI. Trimming took 0 bases from V and 5 from J, leaving 10 bases between them. CDR3 amino acids: CASSYSVTGYGYTF. CDR3 sequence (DNA): TGTGCCAGCAGTTACTCCGTTACGGGATATGGCTACACCTTC.

This clone was recorded once. The V and J genes are TRBV7-3 and TRBJ2-1; D unresolved. The CDR3 is 11 residues long. Germline loops: CDR1 SGHTA, CDR2 FQGTGA. Trimming left V 5 bases short and J 5 bases short, with 4 bases between. Here the CDR3 DNA reads TGTGCCAGCAGCCGAGACAATGAGCAGTTCTTC. This translates into CASSRDNEQFF.

The V call is TRBV7-9, the J call TRBJ2-3, with 7 bases identical to TRBD1. Per germline, CDR1 SEHNR and CDR2 FQNEAQ (reference sequence). With 1 base clipped from V and 8 bases from J, the junction kept 0 bases outside the gene matches. The CDR3 runs to 12 residues. The chain's CDR3 is CASSLGQGTQYF. As DNA, the CDR3 is TGTGCCAGCAGCTTAGGACAGGGTACGCAGTATTTT.

J is TRBJ2-1 and V is TRBV28; D unresolved. Germline V gene sequence: CDR1 MDHEN, CDR2 SYDVKM. V was clipped by 2 bases and J by 8 bases, with 19 bases between them. The CDR3 is 16 amino acids. CDR3 DNA: TGTGCCAGCAGTTTAATGGAGACGAGCCGCTCCCATGAGCAGTTCTTC. This gives the protein CASSLMETSRSHEQFF.

The rearrangement links TRBV2 to TRBJ1-2; D is possibly TRBD1 (5 bases). This CDR3 is built from 13 residues. With 5 bases removed from V and 8 bases from J, the gap between germline ends came to 15 bases. CDR1 and CDR2 from the germline V gene are SNHLY and FYNNEI. The CDR3 sequence: CASSSDSPSGYTF. The CDR3 DNA reads TGTGCCAGCAGTTCCGACAGTCCCAGCGGCTACACCTTC.

The rearrangement uses TRBV4-1 and TRBJ2-7, with 7 bases matching TRBD1. Trimming removed 5 bases from V and 0 bases from J; junction bases left unmatched: 4. From germline, CDR1 is MGHRA and CDR2 YSYEKL. The CDR3 loop spans 14 amino acids. CDR3 nucleotides: TGCGCCAGCAGCTCAGGACAGGCCTCCTACGAGCAGTACTTC. Amino acids: CASSSGQASYEQYF.

This clone is categorized as medium-sized. V is TRBV25-1 and J is TRBJ1-1, with a possible D match to TRBD1 (5 bases). Germline CDR1 MGHDK, CDR2 SYGVNS. With 9 bases removed from V and 4 bases from J, the gap between germline ends came to 18 bases. This CDR3 has 14 residues. CDR3 DNA sequence: TGTGCCAGTTCCACCATGGGACGGATCACTGAAGCTTTCTTT. This codes for CASSTMGRITEAFF.

This chain links TRBV28 with TRBJ1-1; D call uncertain. Germline-derived CDR1 and CDR2 are MDHEN and SYDVKM. The V end lost 1 base, the J end lost 3 bases, and 9 bases lay between the germline ends. CDR3 length: 14 amino acids. CDR3 sequence: CASSLFPAYTEAFF. The CDR3 DNA follows: TGTGCCAGCAGTTTATTCCCCGCCTACACTGAAGCTTTCTTT.

The gene calls are TRBV5-6 and TRBJ1-5; the match to TRBD1 covers 7 bases. V lost 0 bases, J lost 5 bases, and 5 bases stayed unmatched. The CDR3 contains 15 residues. Germline V gene data show CDR1 as SGHDT and CDR2 as YYEEEE. The CDR3 region is CASSLGGQSHQPQHF. CDR3 DNA sequence: TGTGCCAGCAGCTTGGGGGGACAGTCTCATCAGCCCCAGCATTTT.

The gene calls are TRBV29-1 and TRBJ2-7; TRBD2 might be the D (5 bases). V was pared by 5 bases and J by 4 bases, with 9 bases between. The CDR3 sequence is 11 residues long. Germline CDR1 SQVTM, CDR2 ANQGSEA. The CDR3 spells CSVCRGYEQYF. CDR3 sequence (DNA): TGCAGCGTTTGCCGCGGGTACGAGCAGTACTTC.

CDR3 amino acids: CASSRQTGEDGYTF. For the CDR3, the DNA is TGTGCCAGCAGCCGCCAGACAGGGGAGGATGGCTACACCTTC. V gene TRBV4-2 combines with J gene TRBJ1-2, with TRBD1 matching 8 bases. CDR3 length equals 14 residues. V dropped 4 bases and J dropped 6; count of bases not matched to a gene: 7. Germline V gives CDR1 LGHNA, CDR2 YNFKEQ.

This clone was counted only a few times. An end of the junction does not agree with germline; a read error may underlie this. DNA for the CDR3: TGTGCTAGCAGCTTAGGTACTAGCGCCCACGAGCAGTACTTC. It translates to CASSLGTSAHEQYF. The V call is TRBV7-6, the J call TRBJ2-7; 7 nucleotides agree with TRBD2. Germline V gene lookup returns CDR1 SGHVS and CDR2 FNYEAQ. The CDR3 is 14 amino acids. The full variable domain, in which reference TRBV7-6 and TRBJ2-7 provide the parts outside the CDR3, is GAGVSQSPRYKVTKRGQDVALRCDPISGHVSLYWYRQALGQGPEFLTYFNYEAQQDKSGLPNDRFSAERPEGSISTLTIQRTEQRDSAMYRCASSLGTSAHEQYFGPGTRLTVT.